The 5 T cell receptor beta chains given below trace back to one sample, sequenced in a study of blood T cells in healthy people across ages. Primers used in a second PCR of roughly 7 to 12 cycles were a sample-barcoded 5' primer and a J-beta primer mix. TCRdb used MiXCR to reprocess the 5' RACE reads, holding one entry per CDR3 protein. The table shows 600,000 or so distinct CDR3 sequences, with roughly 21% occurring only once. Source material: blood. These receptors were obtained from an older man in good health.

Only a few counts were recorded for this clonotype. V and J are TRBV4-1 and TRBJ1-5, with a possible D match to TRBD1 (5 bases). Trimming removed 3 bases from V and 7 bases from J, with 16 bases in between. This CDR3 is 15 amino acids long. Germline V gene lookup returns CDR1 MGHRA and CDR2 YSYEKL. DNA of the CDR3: TGCGCCAGCAGCCAGGGTATCGGGGGAGGGCAGCCCCAGCATTTT. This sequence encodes CASSQGIGGGQPQHF.

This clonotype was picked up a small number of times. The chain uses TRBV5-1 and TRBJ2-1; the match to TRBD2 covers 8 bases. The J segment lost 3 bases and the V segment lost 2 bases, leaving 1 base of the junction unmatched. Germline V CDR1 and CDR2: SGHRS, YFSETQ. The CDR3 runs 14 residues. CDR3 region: CASSFSGIYNEQFF. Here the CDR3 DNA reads TGCGCCAGCAGCTTTAGCGGGATCTACAATGAGCAGTTCTTC. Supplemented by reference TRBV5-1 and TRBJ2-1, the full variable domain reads KAGVTQTPRYLIKTRGQQVTLSCSPISGHRSVSWYQQTPGQGLQFLFEYFSETQRNKGNFPGRFSGRQFSNSRSEMNVSTLELGDSALYLCASSFSGIYNEQFFGPGTRLTVL.

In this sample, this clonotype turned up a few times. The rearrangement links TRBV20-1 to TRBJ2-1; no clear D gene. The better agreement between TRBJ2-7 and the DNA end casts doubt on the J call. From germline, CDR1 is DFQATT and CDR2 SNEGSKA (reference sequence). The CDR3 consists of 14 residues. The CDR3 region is CSASLGAPSYEQYF. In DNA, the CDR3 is TGCAGTGCTAGCCTGGGCGCCCCCTCCTACGAGCAGTACTTC.

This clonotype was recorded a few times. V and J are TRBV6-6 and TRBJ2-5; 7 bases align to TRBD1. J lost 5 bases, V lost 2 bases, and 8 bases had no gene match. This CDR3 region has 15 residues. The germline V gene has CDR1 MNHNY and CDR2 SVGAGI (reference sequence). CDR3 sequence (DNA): TGTGCCAGCAGTTACCCCGGGCCAGGGGGTGAGACCCAGTACTTC. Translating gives CASSYPGPGGETQYF.

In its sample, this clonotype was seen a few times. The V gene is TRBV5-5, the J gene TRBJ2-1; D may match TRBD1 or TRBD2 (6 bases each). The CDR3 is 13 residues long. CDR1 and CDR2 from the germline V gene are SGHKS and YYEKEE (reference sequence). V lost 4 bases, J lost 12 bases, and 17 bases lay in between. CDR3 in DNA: TGTGCCAGCAGCCAACCGGGGGCAGAATGGCAGTTCTTC. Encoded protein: CASSQPGAEWQFF. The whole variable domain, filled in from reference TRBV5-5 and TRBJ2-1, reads DAGVTQSPTHLIKTRGQQVTLRCSPISGHKSVSWYQQVLGQGPQFIFQYYEKEERGRGNFPDRFSARQFPNYSSELNVNALLLGDSALYLCASSQPGAEWQFFGPGTRLTVL.